Listed below are T cell receptor beta chains from one sample, sequenced in a study of shared clonotypes between healthy human individuals. Using immunoSEQ multiplex PCR, the repertoire was profiled, and TCRdb retains in-frame clones only, with some absent. The sample includes 2,500,000 or so clones, 80% to 95% of them seen just once. The sequenced material came from naive CD4+ T cells from PBMCs. All receptors derive from a man aged 18 to 30 in good health. Some clones in this sample may be carry-over from other donors' samples. Both conserved end residues are trimmed from each CDR3.

CDR3 length | V gene | CDR3 protein
12 | TRBV5-4 | ASSLSSGQETQY
11 | TRBV28 | ASSLFSNQPQH
16 | TRBV18 | ASSPVRTGIYSNQPQH
13 | TRBV5-1 | ASSLELSSYNEQF
13 | TRBV10-1 | ASSPGTGVTYEQY
15 | TRBV7-9 | ASSVGTYRGLIEKLF
12 | TRBV4-2 | ASSQEDRSYEQY
11 | TRBV2 | ASSVSEGNIQY
13 | TRBV9 | ASSVGLAGGHEQY
9 | TRBV6-6 | ASSLQGTQY
10 | TRBV9 | ASSVSNTGYT
11 | TRBV2 | ASSPRESYEQY
14 | TRBV2 | ASSEPPQGPEQEQY
12 | TRBV4-1 | ASSRSRGGDTQY
11 | TRBV7-9 | ASSLGKGEKLF
13 | TRBV5-6 | ASSLKGWGNQPQH
13 | TRBV7-9 | ASSSPTGLSFGYT
16 | TRBV6-1 | ASSEVLAGLTGVNTQY
11 | TRBV6-1 | ASSERQGQGYT
12 | TRBV9 | ASSPRIGSGGYT
15 | TRBV9 | ASSTPIHGSSYNEQF
13 | TRBV5-3 | ARSLVQGATDTQY
13 | TRBV30 | AWRLTSKSYNEQF
10 | TRBV18 | ASSQGADTQY
13 | TRBV21-1 | ASSPEGGRGQPQH
14 | TRBV2 | ASSAGGLLAKNIQY
12 | TRBV4-2 | ASSHPGQQETQY
13 | TRBV30 | AWSVGTATNEKLF
20 | TRBV21-1 | ASSKKLGLAGNKGRAQETQY
12 | TRBV6-5 | ASSYRGRKNEQY
15 | TRBV5-1 | ASSSAPPGQGAFEQY
13 | TRBV28 | ASSLTPSSGNTIY
9 | TRBV30 | AWSGSTEAF
13 | TRBV6-1 | ATGRGRERSYEQY
13 | TRBV4-2 | ASSQGDRSYTEAF
10 | TRBV6-1 | ASRETGNIQY
13 | TRBV5-5 | ASSRWTLNTGELF
11 | TRBV11-2 | ASSRTTQETQY
12 | TRBV27 | ASSVDREVTEAF
12 | TRBV7-2 | ASSFFGTRNEQF
12 | TRBV5-1 | ASALLGGPYEQY
12 | TRBV29-1 | SVELQEGIAEAF
12 | TRBV19 | ASSTGQGANEQY
19 | TRBV23-1 | ASSQAVPFTGRSIINYGYT
10 | TRBV4-1 | ASSQDRYEQY
10 | TRBV28 | ASSSGSRPQH
10 | TRBV19 | ASSIADRAQH
9 | TRBV20-1 | SAYVGAEQY
11 | TRBV7-2 | ASSSGGNQPQH
12 | TRBV9 | ASSRGRAEETQY
14 | TRBV5-6 | ASSLPGGRSNYGYT
13 | TRBV5-8 | ASSLSRTGSYGYT
13 | TRBV13 | ASRQTGTASYEQY
11 | TRBV5-1 | ASSLLVYNEQF
12 | TRBV18 | ASSPIKEVYGYT